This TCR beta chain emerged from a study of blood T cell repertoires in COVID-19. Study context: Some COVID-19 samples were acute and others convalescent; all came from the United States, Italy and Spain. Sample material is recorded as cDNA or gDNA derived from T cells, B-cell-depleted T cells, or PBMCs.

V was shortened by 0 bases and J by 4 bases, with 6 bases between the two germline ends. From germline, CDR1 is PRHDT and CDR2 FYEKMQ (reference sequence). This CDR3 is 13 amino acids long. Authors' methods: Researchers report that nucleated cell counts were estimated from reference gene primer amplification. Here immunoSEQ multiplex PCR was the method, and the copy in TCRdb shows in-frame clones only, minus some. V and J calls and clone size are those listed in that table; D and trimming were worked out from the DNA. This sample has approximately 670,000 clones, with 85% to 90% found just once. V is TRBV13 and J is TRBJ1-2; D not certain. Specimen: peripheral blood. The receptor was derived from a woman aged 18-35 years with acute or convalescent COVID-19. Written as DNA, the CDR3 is TGTGCCAGCAGCTTAGGGAGAGGCTATGGCTACACCTTC. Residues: CASSLGRGYGYTF.